This passage covers 21 T cell receptor beta chains from one sample sequenced in a study of T cells in Graves' hyperthyroidism and ophthalmopathy. TCR beta CDR3 region amplification was performed from RNA transcripts. During a first-round RT-PCR of the TCR CDR3, the HTBI primer set was used. MiXCR, applied by TCRdb to the multiplex PCR reads, yields one record per CDR3 protein. This table holds approximately 600,000 distinct CDR3 sequences, around 15% found once. Sample: blood. These receptors came from a woman under 40 with Graves' hyperthyroidism.

There are many counts of this clonotype. The V gene is TRBV28, the J gene TRBJ2-3, with D uncertain. Germline CDR1 is MDHEN and CDR2 is SYDVKM. V was shortened by 3 bases and J by 1 base, with 5 bases between the two germline ends. This CDR3 spans 13 amino acids. CDR3 protein: CASSFRGTDTQYF. The CDR3 DNA sequence: TGTGCCAGCAGTTTTAGGGGCACAGATACGCAGTATTTT. Supplemented by reference TRBV28 and TRBJ2-3, the full variable domain reads DVKVTQSSRYLVKRTGEKVFLECVQDMDHENMFWYRQDPGLGLRLIYFSYDVKMKEKGDIPEGYSVSREKKERFSLILESASTNQTSMYLCASSFRGTDTQYFGPGTRLTVL.

A few counts support this clonotype. V usage is TRBV12-3 or TRBV12-4 and J usage is TRBJ2-7; D ambiguous. Trimming took 2 bases from V and 3 from J, leaving 8 bases between them. The CDR3 has 13 residues. DNA for the CDR3: TGTGCCAGCAGTTTAATGAGTTTCTACGAGCAGTACTTC. Protein sequence: CASSLMSFYEQYF.

The chain carries TRBV7-9 and TRBJ2-3; 8 positions match TRBD2. J lost 4 bases, V lost 5 bases, and 8 bases had no gene match. CDR1 and CDR2 (germline): SEHNR, FQNEAQ (reference sequence). This CDR3 has 15 residues. DNA of the CDR3: TGTGCCAGCAGCCGATGGACGACTAGCGCAGATACGCAGTATTTT. Its translation is CASSRWTTSADTQYF. The variable domain in full, with the rest retrieved from reference TRBV7-9 and TRBJ2-3, is DTGVSQNPRHKITKRGQNVTFRCDPISEHNRLYWYRQTLGQGPEFLTYFQNEAQLEKSRLLSDRFSAERPKGSFSTLEIQRTEQGDSAMYLCASSRWTTSADTQYFGPGTRLTVL.

This clonotype was counted many times. This chain joins TRBV28 and TRBJ1-1; TRBD1 matches 9 bases. Germline V lookup: CDR1 MDHEN, CDR2 SYDVKM. CDR3 size: 15 residues. Losses at the gene ends were 5 bases for V and 5 bases for J; bases not matched to a gene: 9. The CDR3 DNA follows: TGTGCCAGCAGTAAACAGGGGGCGCGAGTGACTGAAGCTTTCTTT. It yields the protein CASSKQGARVTEAFF.

The sample holds a few counts of this clonotype. The V call is TRBV20-1, the J call TRBJ2-7; 8 positions agree with TRBD1. The CDR3 length is 16 residues. The germline gives CDR1 DFQATT, CDR2 SNEGSKA (reference sequence). V shed 5 bases and J 1 base; nucleotides not matched to a gene: 13. This CDR3 reads CSAPKRSGGASYEQYF. CDR3 sequence (DNA): TGCAGTGCTCCTAAACGATCAGGGGGCGCTTCCTACGAGCAGTACTTC.

The table lists this clonotype with many counts. V is TRBV28 and J is TRBJ2-7; D call uncertain. The germline V gene has CDR1 MDHEN and CDR2 SYDVKM. This CDR3 is 11 amino acids long. Trimming took 11 bases from V and 6 from J, leaving 14 bases between them. CDR3 residues: CACRATSEQYF. CDR3 coding DNA: TGTGCCTGCCGGGCCACGTCCGAGCAGTACTTC. The whole variable domain, remainder taken from reference TRBV28 and TRBJ2-7, is DVKVTQSSRYLVKRTGEKVFLECVQDMDHENMFWYRQDPGLGLRLIYFSYDVKMKEKGDIPEGYSVSREKKERFSLILESASTNQTSMYLCACRATSEQYFGPGTRLTVT.

A word on this clonotype: Compared with germline, one end of the junction differs, possibly owing to a read error. The gene calls are TRBV6-1 and TRBJ2-3, with unresolved D. This CDR3 has 15 amino acids. CDR1 and CDR2 from the germline V gene are MNHNS and SASEGT. CDR3 sequence reads: CASSESSQGTDTQYF. The DNA of the CDR3 is TGCGCCAGCAGTGAATCCTCCCAAGGCACAGATACGCAGTATTTT.

The rearrangement joins TRBV5-4 to TRBJ2-3, with D unresolved. The V and J ends lost 0 bases and 4 bases respectively, with 12 bases between them. The germline V gene has CDR1 SGHNT and CDR2 YYREEE (reference sequence). This CDR3 spans 15 amino acids. CDR3 region: CASSLGGLESDTQYF. CDR3 nucleotide sequence: TGTGCCAGCAGCTTGGGAGGTTTGGAATCAGATACGCAGTATTTT.

Of note for this clonotype: Its ends do not fully match the called genes, so a read error is possible. The gene calls are TRBV7-9 and TRBJ2-7; D is possibly TRBD2 (5 bases). This CDR3 has 13 amino acids. CDR1 and CDR2 from the germline V gene are SEHNR and FQNEAQ (reference sequence). CDR3 in DNA: TGCGCCAGCAGCCAAGAACTAGAACACGAGCAGTACTTC. This sequence encodes CASSQELEHEQYF.

The chain couples TRBV6-2 or TRBV6-3 to TRBJ2-7; no reliable D call. CDR3 length equals 14 residues. Germline-derived CDR1 and CDR2 are MNHEY and SVGEGT. V lost 1 base, J lost 4 bases, and 11 bases lay in between. CDR3: CASSYLTPIYEQYF. The DNA of the CDR3 is TGTGCCAGCAGTTACTTAACCCCTATATACGAGCAGTACTTC.

Remarks on this clonotype: This may be a read error: a much more frequent sequence differs by one nucleotide. The genes are TRBV28 and TRBJ1-1, with D unclear. This CDR3 has 14 residues. Germline-derived CDR1 and CDR2 are MDHEN and SYDVKM. Trimming stripped 3 bases from V and 12 bases from J, with 20 bases between. The CDR3 nucleotides are TGTGCCAGCAGTTTGGATCCCGGCGGCGGAGAAACTTTCTTT. This codes for CASSLDPGGGETFF.

The chain links TRBV15 to TRBJ2-5; D unclear. Germline loops: CDR1 LNHNV, CDR2 YYDKDF (reference sequence). Trimming pared 0 bases from V and 5 bases from J, leaving 13 bases between. This CDR3 is 15 amino acids long. The CDR3 coding sequence is TGTGCCACCAGCAGAGAAACAACTCCCAGGGAGACCCAGTACTTC. It yields the protein CATSRETTPRETQYF.

This clonotype was observed at least ten times. This rearrangement joins TRBV7-3 to TRBJ1-1; TRBD1 aligns across 10 bases. This CDR3 is built from 14 residues. V lost 4 bases and J lost 3; bases outside the gene matches: 2. CDR1 is SGHTA and CDR2 is FQGTGA in the germline V gene. The CDR3 sequence is CASSSGTGDTEAFF. In DNA form, the CDR3 reads TGTGCCAGCAGCTCGGGGACAGGGGACACTGAAGCTTTCTTT.

This clonotype was found a few times. The junction departs from the called germline gene at one end, perhaps through a read error. This chain connects TRBV7-2 to TRBJ2-7; D gene unclear. CDR1 is SGHTA, CDR2 FQGNSA, per germline. This CDR3 has 13 amino acids. In DNA, the CDR3 is TGTGCCAGCAACTTAATGTCAGAATACGAGCAGTACTTC. This translates into CASNLMSEYEQYF.

This clonotype was detected a few times. The V gene is TRBV28, the J gene TRBJ2-3, with D possibly matching TRBD1 (5 bases). This CDR3 contains 15 residues. Looked up from germline, CDR1 is MDHEN and CDR2 is SYDVKM. Deletions cut 6 bases from V and 2 bases from J, with 15 bases between. DNA of the CDR3: TGTGCCAGCAGCTTTATCAGGGCGATCACAGATACGCAGTATTTT. The encoded protein is CASSFIRAITDTQYF.

V is TRBV7-2 and J is TRBJ2-1, with D uncertain. CDR1 and CDR2 (germline): SGHTA, FQGNSA. Between the trimmed V and J ends, which lost 2 bases and 9 bases, there was a span of 14 bases. The CDR3 consists of 14 residues. In DNA, the CDR3 is TGTGCCAGCAGCTTAATTGGGGTAGGGCTTGAGCAGTTCTTC. Translation: CASSLIGVGLEQFF.

This clonotype was seen repeatedly, ten times or more. V is TRBV6-2 or TRBV6-3 and J is TRBJ2-5; 11 nucleotides line up with TRBD2. In germline, CDR1 is MNHEY, CDR2 SVGEGT. Germline trimming cut 2 bases from V and 5 bases from J; bases unmatched to any gene: 4. The CDR3 covers 15 residues. CDR3 DNA sequence: TGTGCCAGCAGTTACACGGGACTAGCGGCGGAGACCCAGTACTTC. Translated, it gives CASSYTGLAAETQYF.

The J gene is TRBJ2-2, the V gene TRBV6-2 or TRBV6-3; 11 positions agree with TRBD2. Losses at the gene ends were 1 base for V and 7 bases for J; bases not matched to a gene: 2. Germline CDR1 is MNHEY and CDR2 is SVGEGT. The CDR3 sequence is 15 residues long. CDR3 bases: TGTGCCAGCAGTTACTGGGGACTAGCGGACGGGGAGCTGTTTTTT. Protein: CASSYWGLADGELFF.

This clonotype occurred many times. V gene TRBV30 combines with J gene TRBJ1-2; D is ambiguous. Trimming removed 1 base from V and 6 bases from J, with 18 bases in between. The length of the CDR3 is 15 residues. Germline V gene sequence: CDR1 GTSNPN, CDR2 SVGIG (reference sequence). The CDR3 DNA sequence: TGTGCCTGGAGTGCGAGGACCAGGAGCTTCAATGGCTACACCTTC. This codes for CAWSARTRSFNGYTF. The complete variable domain, with remaining parts taken from reference TRBV30 and TRBJ1-2, reads SQTIHQWPATLVQPVGSPLSLECTVEGTSNPNLYWYRQAAGRGLQLLFYSVGIGQISSEVPQNLSASRPQDRQFILSSKKLLLSDSGFYLCAWSARTRSFNGYTFGSGTRLTVV.

This rearrangement joins TRBV28 to TRBJ1-6; TRBD1 agrees at 8 bases. The CDR3 loop spans 16 amino acids. The V and J ends lost 6 bases and 4 bases, in that order; junction bases with no gene match: 8. Germline CDR1 reads MDHEN; CDR2 reads SYDVKM. CDR3 bases: TGTGCCAGCAGACTCAGACAGGGGCCGTATAATTCACCCCTCCACTTT. Translating it yields CASRLRQGPYNSPLHF.

This clonotype was counted only a few times. The J gene is TRBJ2-7, the V gene TRBV27, with D tentatively TRBD2 (6 bases). V was pared by 6 bases and J by 4 bases, with 16 bases between. Germline V gene sequence: CDR1 MNHEY, CDR2 SMNVEV (reference sequence). The CDR3 consists of 14 residues. The CDR3 DNA is TGTGCCAGCAGCGCCGGGGGTCCGGGTTACGAGCAGTACTTC. Protein: CASSAGGPGYEQYF.